Sequencing of this TCR beta chain was carried out in a study of blood T cells in healthy people across ages. A second 7 to 11 cycle PCR used barcoded and J-beta primers. With 12 random nucleotides, a template-switch adaptor tagged each individual cDNA molecule. From each sample, at least 3 million paired-end reads containing CDR3 were obtained. TCRdb itself ran the 5' RACE reads through MiXCR, one entry per CDR3 protein. The sample comprises some 1,500,000 distinct CDR3 sequences, roughly 43% of which are singletons, and less than 5% rests with the top ten. The CDR3 sequence is 14 residues long. Per the germline V gene, CDR1 is DFQATT and CDR2 is SNEGSKA (reference sequence). Losses at the gene ends were 3 bases for V and 3 bases for J; bases not matched to a gene: 7.

Specimen: blood. The origin of this receptor is a young woman in good health. The chain combines TRBV20-1 with TRBJ2-7, with TRBD1 matching over 8 bases. In DNA, the CDR3 is TGCAGTGCTAGGGTCAGGACAGGGCTCTACGAGCAGTACTTC. This sequence encodes CSARVRTGLYEQYF.